This entry features one TCR beta chain sequence. It was during active infection that Seattle patients were enrolled and then longitudinally followed. These data come from a study of blood T cell repertoires in COVID-19. Study-level background: Italy, Spain and the United States were the sources of the convalescent and acute COVID-19 samples. The analysed material was cDNA or gDNA that came from T cells, B-cell-depleted T cells, or PBMCs.

Per the original methods: Nucleated cell counts were estimated from reference gene primer amplification. Measured with immunoSEQ multiplex PCR; TCRdb has only the in-frame clones, and not every one. The V and J calls and clone size are taken from that table; D and trimming were inferred from the DNA. Of about 310,000 clones in the sample, 90% were seen once. There are 14 residues in the CDR3. Germline V gene lookup returns CDR1 MDHEN and CDR2 SYDVKM. The V end lost 3 bases, the J end lost 3 bases, and 9 bases lay between the germline ends. V usage is TRBV28 and J usage is TRBJ2-4, with a tentative D call TRBD1 (6 bases). The source of this sequence is a woman in her 40s with COVID-19, enrolled during active disease. The sequenced material came from peripheral blood. The CDR3 DNA follows: TGTGCCAGCAGTTTGGGGGCGGTCAAAAACATTCAGTACTTC. Its translation: CASSLGAVKNIQYF.